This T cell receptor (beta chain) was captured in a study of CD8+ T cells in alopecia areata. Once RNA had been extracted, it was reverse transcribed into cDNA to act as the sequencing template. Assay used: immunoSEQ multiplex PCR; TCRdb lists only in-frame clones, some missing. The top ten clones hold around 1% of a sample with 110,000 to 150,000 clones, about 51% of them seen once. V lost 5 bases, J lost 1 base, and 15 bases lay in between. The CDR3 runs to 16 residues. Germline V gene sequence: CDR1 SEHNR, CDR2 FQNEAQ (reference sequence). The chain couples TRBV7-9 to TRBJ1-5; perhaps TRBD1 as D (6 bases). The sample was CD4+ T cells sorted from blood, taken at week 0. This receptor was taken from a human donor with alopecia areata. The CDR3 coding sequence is TGTGCCAGCAGCCAGACCGGGGGGCTAAGCAATCAGCCCCAGCATTTT. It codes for CASSQTGGLSNQPQHF.